This T cell receptor (beta chain) was documented in a study of neurological immune-mediated disorders. J was trimmed by 9 bases and V by 3 bases; bases with no gene match: 5. The CDR3 covers 15 residues. CDR1 and CDR2 from the germline V gene are DFQATT and SNEGSKA (reference sequence). This clonotype has at least ten counts. A single record per CDR3 protein comes from TCRdb applying MiXCR to the 5' RACE reads. Here the sample spans 60,000 to 85,000 distinct CDR3 sequences, 4% to 6% being singletons. The clonotype comes from a woman aged 30 to 39 with multiple sclerosis. This chain joins TRBV20-1 and TRBJ2-1, with TRBD2 identical over 16 bases. Material: PBMCs. For the CDR3, the DNA is TGCAGTGCTAGGGGACTAGCGGGAGGGCGGGGTGAGCAGTTCTTC. Translated: CSARGLAGGRGEQFF.